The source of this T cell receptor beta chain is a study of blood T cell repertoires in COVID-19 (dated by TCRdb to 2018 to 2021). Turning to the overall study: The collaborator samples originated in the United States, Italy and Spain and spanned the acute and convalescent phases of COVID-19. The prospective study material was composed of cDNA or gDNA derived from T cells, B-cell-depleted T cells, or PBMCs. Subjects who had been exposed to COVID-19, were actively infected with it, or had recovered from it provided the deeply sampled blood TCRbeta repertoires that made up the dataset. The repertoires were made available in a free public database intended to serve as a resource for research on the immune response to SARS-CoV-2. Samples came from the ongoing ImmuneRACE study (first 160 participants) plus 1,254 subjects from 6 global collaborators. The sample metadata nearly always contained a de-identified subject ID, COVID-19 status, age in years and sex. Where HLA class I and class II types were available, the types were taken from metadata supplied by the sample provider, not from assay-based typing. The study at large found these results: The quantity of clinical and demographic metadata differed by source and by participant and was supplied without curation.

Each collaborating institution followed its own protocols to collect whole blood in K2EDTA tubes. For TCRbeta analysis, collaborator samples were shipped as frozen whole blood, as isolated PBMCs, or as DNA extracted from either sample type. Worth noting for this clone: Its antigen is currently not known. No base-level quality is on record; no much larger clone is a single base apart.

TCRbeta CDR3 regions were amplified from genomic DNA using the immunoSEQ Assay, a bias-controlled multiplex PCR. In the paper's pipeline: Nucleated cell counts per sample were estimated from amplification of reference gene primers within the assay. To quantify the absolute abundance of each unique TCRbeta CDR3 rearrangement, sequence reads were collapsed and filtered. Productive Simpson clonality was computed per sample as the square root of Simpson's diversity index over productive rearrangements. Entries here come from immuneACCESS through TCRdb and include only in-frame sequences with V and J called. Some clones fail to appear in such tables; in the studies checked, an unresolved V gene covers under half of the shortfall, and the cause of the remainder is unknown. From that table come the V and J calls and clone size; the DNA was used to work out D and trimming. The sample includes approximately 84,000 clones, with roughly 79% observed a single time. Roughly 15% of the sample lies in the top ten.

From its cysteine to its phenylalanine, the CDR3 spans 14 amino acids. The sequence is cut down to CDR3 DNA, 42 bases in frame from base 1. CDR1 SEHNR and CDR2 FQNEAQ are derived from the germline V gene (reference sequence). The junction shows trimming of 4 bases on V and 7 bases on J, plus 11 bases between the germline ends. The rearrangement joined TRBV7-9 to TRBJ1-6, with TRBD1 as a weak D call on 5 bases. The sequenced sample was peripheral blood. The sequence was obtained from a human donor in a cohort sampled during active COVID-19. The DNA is TGTGCCAGCAGCTGGGGTGGGGGGAATTCACCCCTCCACTTT. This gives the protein CASSWGGGNSPLHF.